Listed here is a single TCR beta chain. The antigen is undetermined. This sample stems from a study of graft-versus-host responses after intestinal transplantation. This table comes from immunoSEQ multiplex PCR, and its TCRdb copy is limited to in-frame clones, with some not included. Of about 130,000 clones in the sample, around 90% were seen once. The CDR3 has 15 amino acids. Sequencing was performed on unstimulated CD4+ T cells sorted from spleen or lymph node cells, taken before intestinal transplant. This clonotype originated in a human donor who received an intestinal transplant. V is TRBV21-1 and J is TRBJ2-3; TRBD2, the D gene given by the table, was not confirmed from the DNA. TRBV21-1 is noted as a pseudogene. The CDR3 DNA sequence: TGTGCCAGCAGCAAAGCCACTATCACTCTAGATACGCAGTATTTT. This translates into CASSKATITLDTQYF.